This TCR beta chain emerged from a study of T cells in Graves' hyperthyroidism and ophthalmopathy. The investigators amplified TCR beta CDR3 regions from RNA transcripts. With the HTBI primer set, the TCR CDR3 went through a first round of RT-PCR. One entry per CDR3 protein results from TCRdb running MiXCR on the multiplex PCR reads. The sample comprises roughly 300,000 distinct CDR3 sequences, under 30% of which are singletons, and about a quarter rests with the top ten. The CDR3 covers 18 residues. Germline-derived CDR1 and CDR2 are SGHRS and YFSETQ. The V and J ends lost 7 bases and 0 bases, in that order; junction bases with no gene match: 18. This clonotype was counted at least ten times. Any patient presenting with uncontrolled infection, other autoimmune disease, pregnancy or lactation was left out. Extraction of PBMCs used roughly 9.6 ml of fresh peripheral blood.

Source material: blood. V gene TRBV5-1 combines with J gene TRBJ2-7, with 8 bases fitting TRBD2. This receptor was obtained from a man aged 40-49 years with Graves' hyperthyroidism that later progressed to Graves' ophthalmopathy. CDR3 protein: CASLASQREPEGSYEQYF. CDR3 nucleotide sequence: TGCGCCAGCCTAGCAAGCCAGCGGGAGCCTGAAGGCTCCTACGAGCAGTACTTC.